This record covers a single T cell receptor (beta chain). The table came from immunoSEQ multiplex PCR; TCRdb's copy has only in-frame clones and leaves some out. This sample carries under 150,000 clones, about 94% of them seen once, and the ten largest clones take roughly 4%. The ends lost 5 bases at V and 4 bases at J; junction bases unmatched: 8. Looked up from germline, CDR1 is LNHDA and CDR2 is SQIVND (reference sequence). The CDR3 is made up of 15 amino acids. This record comes from a study of control samples from healthy donors and cancer patients. Sequenced material: blood. The receptor was derived from a man younger than 45 in good health. The chain carries TRBV19 and TRBJ1-5; TRBD1 matches at 7 bases. The CDR3 is CASSLVQGVNQPQHF. CDR3 coding DNA: TGTGCCAGTAGTTTGGTCCAGGGGGTTAATCAGCCCCAGCATTTT.